This T cell receptor beta chain is drawn from a study of cytomegalovirus exposure and HLA in healthy donors. Study-wide findings and caveats: Reports credit the classifier with highly specific, highly sensitive diagnosis of cytomegalovirus status.

The germline gives CDR1 MNHEY, CDR2 SMNVEV (reference sequence). This CDR3 is built from 15 residues. A note on this clone: Antigen unknown. The germline gene is not matched at one end of the junction; a read error may be the cause.

The study drew the donors from its approximately 120-subject validation cohort, separate from the approximately 700-subject first cohort. Profiled with immunoSEQ multiplex PCR; TCRdb holds only in-frame clones, not every one. This table holds about 160,000 clones, roughly 86% found once. V is TRBV27 and J is TRBJ2-7; tentative D call: TRBD2 (5 bases). Sequencing input: PBMCs. The receptor comes from a young woman in good health and CMV-seropositive. This CDR3 reads CASSLFLGSSYEQYF. CDR3 coding DNA: TGTGCCAGCAGCTTATTTCTGGGGAGCTCCTACGAGCAGTACTTC.